The clone carrying this TCR beta chain was counted once. The antigen remains unidentified. The authors divided CD4+ cells into CD45RA+ naive and CD45RA-negative memory subsets. The data stem from a study of shared clonotypes between healthy human individuals. Overall study findings and caveats: Memory subsets generally showed lower estimated richness than naive subsets.

The CDR3 totals 15 residues. The V end was cut by 1 base, the J end by 0 bases, with 9 bases between. Per germline, CDR1 MGHRA and CDR2 YSYEKL. Per the authors' pipeline: Junction-only immunoSEQ sequences carried no quality scores, so filtering differed. Produced via immunoSEQ multiplex PCR; TCRdb's table is partial and in-frame only. That table is the source of V, J and clone size, and D and trimming were worked out from the DNA. The sample lists around 1.6 million clones, 95% to 99% occurring once. This sequence originates from a man aged 25 to 40 in good health. V usage is TRBV4-1 and J usage is TRBJ1-2; no clear D. The sample taken for sequencing was naive CD4+ T cells sorted from blood. Stated subset: CD45RA+ positively selected. CDR3 in amino acids: CASSQGGSTNYGYTF. DNA of the CDR3: TGCGCCAGCAGCCAAGGGGGATCTACTAACTATGGCTACACCTTC.